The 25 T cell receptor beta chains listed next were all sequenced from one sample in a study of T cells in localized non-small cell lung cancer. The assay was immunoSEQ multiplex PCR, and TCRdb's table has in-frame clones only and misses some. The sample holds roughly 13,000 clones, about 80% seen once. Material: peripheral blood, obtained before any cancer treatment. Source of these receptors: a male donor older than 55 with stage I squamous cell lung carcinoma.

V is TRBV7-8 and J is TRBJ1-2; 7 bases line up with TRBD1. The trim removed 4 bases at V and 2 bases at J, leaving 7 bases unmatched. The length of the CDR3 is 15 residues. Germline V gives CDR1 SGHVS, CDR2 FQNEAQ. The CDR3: CASSSTLTGNYGYTF. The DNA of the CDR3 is TGTGCCAGCAGCTCCACCCTGACAGGGAACTATGGCTACACCTTC.

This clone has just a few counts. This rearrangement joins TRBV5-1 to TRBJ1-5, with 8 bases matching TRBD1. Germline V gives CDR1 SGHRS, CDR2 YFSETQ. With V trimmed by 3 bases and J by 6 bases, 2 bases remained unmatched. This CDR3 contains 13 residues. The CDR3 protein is CASSWTGLQPQHF. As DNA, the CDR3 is TGCGCCAGCAGCTGGACAGGGCTTCAGCCCCAGCATTTT.

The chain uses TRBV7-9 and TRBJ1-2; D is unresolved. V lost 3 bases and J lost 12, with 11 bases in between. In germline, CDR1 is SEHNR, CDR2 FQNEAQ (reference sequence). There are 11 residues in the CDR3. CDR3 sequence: CASSFGPVDTF. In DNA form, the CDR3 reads TGTGCCAGCAGCTTTGGACCGGTCGACACCTTC.

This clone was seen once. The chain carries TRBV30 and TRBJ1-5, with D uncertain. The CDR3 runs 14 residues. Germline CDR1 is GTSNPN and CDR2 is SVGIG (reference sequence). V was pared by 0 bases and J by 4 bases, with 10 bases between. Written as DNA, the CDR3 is TGTGCCTGGAGTGTGGGCAGTTCAAATCAGCCCCAGCATTTT. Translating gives CAWSVGSSNQPQHF.

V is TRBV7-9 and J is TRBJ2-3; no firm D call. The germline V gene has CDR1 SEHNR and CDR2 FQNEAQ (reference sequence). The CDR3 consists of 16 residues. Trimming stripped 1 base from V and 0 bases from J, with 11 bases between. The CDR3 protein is CASSLDGVASTDTQYF. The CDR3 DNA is TGTGCCAGCAGCTTAGATGGTGTTGCTAGCACAGATACGCAGTATTTT.

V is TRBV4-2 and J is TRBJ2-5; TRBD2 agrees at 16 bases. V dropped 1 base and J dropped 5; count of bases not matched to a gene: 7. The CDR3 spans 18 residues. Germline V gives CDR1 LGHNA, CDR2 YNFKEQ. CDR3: CASSQAGTSGRARETQYF. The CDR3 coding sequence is TGTGCCAGCAGCCAAGCTGGGACTAGCGGGAGGGCCAGGGAGACCCAGTACTTC.

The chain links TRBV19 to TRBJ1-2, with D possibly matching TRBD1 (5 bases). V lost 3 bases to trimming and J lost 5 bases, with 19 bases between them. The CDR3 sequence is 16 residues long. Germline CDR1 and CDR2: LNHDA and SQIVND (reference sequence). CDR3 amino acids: CASSIEDTRSRYGYTF. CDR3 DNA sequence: TGTGCCAGTAGTATTGAGGACACGAGGTCCCGTTATGGCTACACCTTC.

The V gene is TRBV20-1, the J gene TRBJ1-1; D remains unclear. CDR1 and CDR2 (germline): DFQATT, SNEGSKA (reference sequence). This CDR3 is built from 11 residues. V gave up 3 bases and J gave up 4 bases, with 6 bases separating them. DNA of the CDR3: TGCAGTGCTAGCCCGATCACTGAAGCTTTCTTT. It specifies CSASPITEAFF.

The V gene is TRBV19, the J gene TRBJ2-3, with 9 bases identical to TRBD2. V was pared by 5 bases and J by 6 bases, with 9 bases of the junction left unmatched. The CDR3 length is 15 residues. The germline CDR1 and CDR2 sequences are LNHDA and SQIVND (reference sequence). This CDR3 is CASSGTSLMWDTQYF. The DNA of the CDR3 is TGTGCCAGTAGTGGGACTAGCCTTATGTGGGATACGCAGTATTTT.

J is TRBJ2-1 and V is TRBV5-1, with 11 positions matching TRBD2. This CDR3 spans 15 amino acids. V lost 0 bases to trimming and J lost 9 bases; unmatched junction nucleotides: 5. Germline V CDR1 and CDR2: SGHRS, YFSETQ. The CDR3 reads CASSLALAGVSEQFF. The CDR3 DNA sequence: TGCGCCAGCAGCTTGGCACTAGCGGGAGTAAGTGAGCAGTTCTTC.

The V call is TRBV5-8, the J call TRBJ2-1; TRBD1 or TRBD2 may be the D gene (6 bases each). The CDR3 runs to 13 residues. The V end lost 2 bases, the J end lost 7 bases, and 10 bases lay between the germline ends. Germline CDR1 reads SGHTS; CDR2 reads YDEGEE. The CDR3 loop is CASSLRGRNEQFF. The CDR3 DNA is TGTGCCAGCAGCTTACGGGGGCGAAATGAGCAGTTCTTC.

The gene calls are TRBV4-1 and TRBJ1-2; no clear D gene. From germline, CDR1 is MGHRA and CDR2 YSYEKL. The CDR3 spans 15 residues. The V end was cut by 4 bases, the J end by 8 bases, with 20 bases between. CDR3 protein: CASSRSRGQFSGYTF. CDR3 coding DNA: TGCGCCAGCAGCCGCTCACGAGGCCAGTTCTCAGGCTACACCTTC.

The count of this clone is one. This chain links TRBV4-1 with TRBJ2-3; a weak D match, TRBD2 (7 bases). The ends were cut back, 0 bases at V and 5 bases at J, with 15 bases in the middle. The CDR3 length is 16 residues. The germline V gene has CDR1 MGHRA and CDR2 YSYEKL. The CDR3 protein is CASSQERAGAGDTQYF. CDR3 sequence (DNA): TGCGCCAGCAGCCAAGAAAGGGCGGGGGCGGGAGATACGCAGTATTTT.

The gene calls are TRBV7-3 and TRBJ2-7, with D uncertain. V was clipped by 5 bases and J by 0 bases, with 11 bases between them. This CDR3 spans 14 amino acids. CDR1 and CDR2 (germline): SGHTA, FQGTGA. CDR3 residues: CASSPPSGSYEQYF. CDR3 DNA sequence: TGTGCCAGCAGCCCTCCGTCCGGCTCCTACGAGCAGTACTTC.

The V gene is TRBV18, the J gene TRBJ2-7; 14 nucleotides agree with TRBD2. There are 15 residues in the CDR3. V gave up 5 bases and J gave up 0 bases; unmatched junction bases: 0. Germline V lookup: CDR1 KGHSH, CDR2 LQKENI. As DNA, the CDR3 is TGTGCCAGCTCAGGGACTAGCGGGAGCTCCTACGAGCAGTACTTC. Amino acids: CASSGTSGSSYEQYF.

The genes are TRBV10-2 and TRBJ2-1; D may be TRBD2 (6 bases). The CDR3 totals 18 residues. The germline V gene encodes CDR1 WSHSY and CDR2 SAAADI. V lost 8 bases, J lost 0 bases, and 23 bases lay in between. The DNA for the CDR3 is TGCGCCAGCCGTCGGATCGCGGGACGAAGAAGCTCCTACAATGAGCAGTTCTTC. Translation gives CASRRIAGRRSSYNEQFF.

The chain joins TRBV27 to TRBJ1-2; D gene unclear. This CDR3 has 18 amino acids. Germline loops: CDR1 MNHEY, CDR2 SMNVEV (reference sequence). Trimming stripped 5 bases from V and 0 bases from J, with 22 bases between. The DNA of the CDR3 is TGTGCCAGCAGTCGCATTGAGGGATTGGCGCCCTCTAACTATGGCTACACCTTC. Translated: CASSRIEGLAPSNYGYTF.

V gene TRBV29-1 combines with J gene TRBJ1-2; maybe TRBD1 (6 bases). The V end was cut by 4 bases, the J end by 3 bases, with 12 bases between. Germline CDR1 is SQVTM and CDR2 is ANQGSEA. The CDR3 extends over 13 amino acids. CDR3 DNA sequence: TGCAGCGTTGCCGGGGGCTTGGACTATGGCTACACCTTC. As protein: CSVAGGLDYGYTF.

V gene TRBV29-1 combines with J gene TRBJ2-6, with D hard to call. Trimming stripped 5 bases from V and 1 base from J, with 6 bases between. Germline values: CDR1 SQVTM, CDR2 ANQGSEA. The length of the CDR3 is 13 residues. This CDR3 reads CSVFLSGANVLTF. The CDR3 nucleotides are TGCAGCGTTTTTCTTTCTGGGGCCAACGTCCTGACTTTC. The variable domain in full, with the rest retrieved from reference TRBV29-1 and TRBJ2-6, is SAVISQKPSRDICQRGTSLTIQCQVDSQVTMMFWYRQQPGQSLTLIATANQGSEATYESGFVIDKFPISRPNLTFSTLTVSNMSPEDSSIYLCSVFLSGANVLTFGAGSRLTVL.

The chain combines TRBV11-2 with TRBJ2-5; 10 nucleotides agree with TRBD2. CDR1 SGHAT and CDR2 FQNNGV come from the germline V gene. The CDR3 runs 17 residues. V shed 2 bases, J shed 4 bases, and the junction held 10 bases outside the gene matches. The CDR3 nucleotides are TGTGCCAGCAGCTTACCCGGAGCGGGAGGGCCGGGAGAGACCCAGTACTTC. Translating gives CASSLPGAGGPGETQYF.

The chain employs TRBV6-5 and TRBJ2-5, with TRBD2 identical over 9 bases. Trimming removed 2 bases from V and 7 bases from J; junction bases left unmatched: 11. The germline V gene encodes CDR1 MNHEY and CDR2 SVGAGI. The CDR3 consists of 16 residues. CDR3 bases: TGTGCCAGCAGTTACGAACGCGGGAGGGCCGAAGTGACCCAGTACTTC. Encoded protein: CASSYERGRAEVTQYF.

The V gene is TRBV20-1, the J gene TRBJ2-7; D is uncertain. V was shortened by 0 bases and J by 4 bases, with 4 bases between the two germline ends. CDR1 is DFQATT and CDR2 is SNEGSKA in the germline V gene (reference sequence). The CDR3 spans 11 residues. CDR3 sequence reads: CSARDSYEQYF. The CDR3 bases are TGCAGTGCTAGAGATTCGTACGAGCAGTACTTC.

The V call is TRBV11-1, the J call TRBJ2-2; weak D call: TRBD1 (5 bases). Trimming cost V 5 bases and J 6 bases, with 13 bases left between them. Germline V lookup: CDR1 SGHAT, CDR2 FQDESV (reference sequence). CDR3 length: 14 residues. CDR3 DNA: TGTGCCAGCAGCCCTCTGCAGGGCCCCGGGGAGCTGTTTTTT. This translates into CASSPLQGPGELFF.

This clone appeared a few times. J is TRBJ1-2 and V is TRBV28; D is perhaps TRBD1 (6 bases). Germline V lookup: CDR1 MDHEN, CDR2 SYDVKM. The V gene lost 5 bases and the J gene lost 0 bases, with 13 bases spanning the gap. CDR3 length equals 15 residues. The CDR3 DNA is TGTGCCAGCAGTCTTGGCGGGACAACTAACTATGGCTACACCTTC. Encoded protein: CASSLGGTTNYGYTF.

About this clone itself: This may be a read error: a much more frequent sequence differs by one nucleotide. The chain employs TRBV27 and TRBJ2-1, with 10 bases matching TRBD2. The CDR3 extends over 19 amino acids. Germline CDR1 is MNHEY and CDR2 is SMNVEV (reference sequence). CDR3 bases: TGTGCCAGCAGTTTAGGGCTAGCGGGGGCGGTGGGTTTTTACAATGAGCGGTTCTTC. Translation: CASSLGLAGAVGFYNERFF.